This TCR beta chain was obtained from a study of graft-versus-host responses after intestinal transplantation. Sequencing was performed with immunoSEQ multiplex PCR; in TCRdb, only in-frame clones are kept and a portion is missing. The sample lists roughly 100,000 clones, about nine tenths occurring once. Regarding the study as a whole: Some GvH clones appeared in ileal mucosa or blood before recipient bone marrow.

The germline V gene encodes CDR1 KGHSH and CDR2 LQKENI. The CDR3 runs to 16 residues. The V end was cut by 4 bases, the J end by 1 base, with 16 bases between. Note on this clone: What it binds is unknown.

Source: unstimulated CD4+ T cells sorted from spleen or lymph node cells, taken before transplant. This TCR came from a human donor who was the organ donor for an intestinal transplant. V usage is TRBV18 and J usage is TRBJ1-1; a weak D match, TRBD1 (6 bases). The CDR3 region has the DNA TGTGCCAGCTCACGCTCTGGACAGCTCTCGAACACTGAAGCTTTCTTT. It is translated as CASSRSGQLSNTEAFF.